This T cell receptor (beta chain) was documented in a study of post-analysis software for immune sequencing data. Across the whole study: The patients showed relapsing-remitting, secondary progressive and progressive-relapsing multiple sclerosis courses.

Study results and limitations: Significantly lower normalized Chao1 diversity was found in patients with multiple sclerosis relative to controls. F measure showed strong co-clustering of same-batch samples.

Of note for this clonotype: The target antigen is unknown.

Prepared libraries of TCR beta cDNA carried unique molecular identifiers. Input amounts of about 0.95 to 11 million T cells were used. These gave 500,000 or so cDNA molecules, so each molecule approximated one T cell. Via MiXCR, TCRdb re-called the PCR reads, giving one row per CDR3 protein. The profile shows 170,000 or so distinct CDR3 sequences, about 30% of them singletons. The sequencing sample was made of blood. The receptor's source is a girl between 10 and 17 years old with multiple sclerosis.

The CDR3 protein is CASIPSVPSTDTEYF. CDR3 nucleotide sequence: TGTGCCAGCATCCCTAGTGTCCCCAGCACAGATACGGAATATTTT. This chain uses TRBV12-3 or TRBV12-4 with TRBJ2-3; D is unclear. The germline V and J ends were trimmed by 7 bases and 15 bases, with 29 bases remaining between them. The CDR3 contains 15 residues.